This T cell receptor beta chain derives from a study of T cell repertoires in cytomegalovirus infection. Study background: The study used recently identified HLA-C-restricted and well-studied HLA-B-restricted CMV epitopes. It can be stated that public TCR beta signatures indicated CMV infection as well as a matching HLA type. Findings and limits, study-wide: Dominant in the ex vivo response were TCR beta clonotypes restricted by HLA-C and specific for CMV.

The germline CDR1 and CDR2 sequences are SGHKS and YYEKEE (reference sequence). The CDR3 consists of 14 residues. After removal of 2 bases from V and 7 bases from J, the junction contained 3 bases not matched to a gene. TCRdb redid the calling of the reads with MiXCR, one entry per CDR3 protein. This table has 90,000 to 120,000 distinct CDR3 sequences, under 55% appearing once. This clonotype was picked up a small number of times. Its antigen is not identified. Here the sequenced sample was CD8+ T cells from cultured PBMCs, taken from culture after CMV antigen stimulation. The receptor was derived from a human donor in good health (CMV status not recorded). Some clones in this sample may be carry-over from other donors' samples. The V gene is TRBV5-5, the J gene TRBJ2-1; TRBD1 agrees at 10 bases. The CDR3 protein is CASSFGTGANEQFF. Here the CDR3 DNA reads TGTGCCAGCAGCTTCGGGACAGGGGCTAATGAGCAGTTCTTC.